This T cell receptor (beta chain) emerged from a study of T cell repertoires in cytomegalovirus infection. The wider study: Public TCR beta signatures marked donors with CMV infection and the matching HLA. General study findings and limits: The cumulative frequency of public TCR beta families distinguished individuals who carried CMV together with the relevant HLA. HLA-C-restricted TCR beta clonotypes specific for CMV led the ex vivo response.

TCRdb processed the reads anew with MiXCR; each CDR3 protein has one entry. The top ten hold roughly 8% of the sample, which has some 600,000 distinct CDR3 sequences, roughly 24% seen once. The V gene's germline CDR1 is PRHDT and CDR2 FYEKMQ (reference sequence). Germline trimming cut 5 bases from V and 4 bases from J; bases unmatched to any gene: 4. The length of the CDR3 is 15 residues. This clonotype was observed a few times. Its antigen is unidentified. The rearrangement joins TRBV13 to TRBJ2-3; TRBD2 matches at 12 bases. The sample consisted of CD8+ T cells from PBMCs. This TCR was recovered from a human donor in good health (CMV status not recorded). Some clones in this sample may be carry-over from other donors' samples. The CDR3 loop reads CASSRRTSGADTQYF. CDR3 coding DNA: TGTGCCAGCAGCCGCCGGACTAGCGGGGCAGATACGCAGTATTTT.